These 21 T cell receptor beta chains were all obtained from the same sample, sequenced in a study of shared clonotypes between healthy human individuals. Clones were sequenced by immunoSEQ multiplex PCR, and TCRdb holds only the in-frame ones, with some missing. The sample lists 2 million to 3 million clones; more than 85% were seen once. Sequencing used naive CD4+ T cells from PBMCs. Subset of the sample: CD45RA+ positively selected. The receptors originated from a man between 18 and 35 years old in good health. Some clones in this sample may be carry-over from other donors' samples.

The table lists this clone with a count of one. The same CDR3 is also encoded by other DNA sequences in this sample. The chain recombines TRBV19 with TRBJ1-5; D gene uncertain. V lost 6 bases, J lost 6 bases, and 6 bases lay in between. Germline loops: CDR1 LNHDA, CDR2 SQIVND (reference sequence). The CDR3 sequence is 11 residues long. CDR3 in amino acids: CASSSGQPQHF. CDR3 nucleotides: TGTGCCAGTAGCTCCGGTCAGCCCCAGCATTTT.

The V and J genes are TRBV5-6 and TRBJ1-2; D unresolved. Trimming cost V 3 bases and J 0 bases, with 12 bases left between them. The V gene's germline CDR1 is SGHDT and CDR2 YYEEEE. CDR3 length: 15 residues. The CDR3 region has the DNA TGTGCCAGCAGCTCCACAAAAGGAGCTAACTATGGCTACACCTTC. It encodes CASSSTKGANYGYTF.

This rearrangement joins TRBV29-1 to TRBJ2-1; 10 bases match TRBD2. The CDR3 is 16 residues long. The germline V gene encodes CDR1 SQVTM and CDR2 ANQGSEA. The V segment lost 6 bases and the J segment 1 base; nucleotides outside the gene matches: 9. The chain's CDR3 is CSVRTSGGPSYNEQFF. The DNA of the CDR3 is TGCAGCGTCCGGACTAGCGGCGGACCTTCCTACAATGAGCAGTTCTTC.

J is TRBJ2-5 and V is TRBV5-6, with TRBD1 identical over 8 bases. Trimming cost V 4 bases and J 4 bases; bases outside gene matches: 3. This CDR3 comprises 13 residues. CDR1 is SGHDT and CDR2 is YYEEEE in the germline V gene. Written as DNA, the CDR3 is TGTGCCAGCAGCCCGGACAGGGTAGAGACCCAGTACTTC. This gives the protein CASSPDRVETQYF.

The chain has TRBV12-5 and TRBJ2-1; tentatively, D is TRBD1 or TRBD2 (5 bases each). Germline CDR1 reads LGHNT; CDR2 reads FRNRAP. V gave up 0 bases and J gave up 3 bases, with 15 bases separating them. The CDR3 contains 17 residues. CDR3 protein: CASGLVGTRGVYNEQFF. CDR3 bases: TGTGCTAGTGGTTTGGTCGGGACCCGTGGTGTCTACAATGAGCAGTTCTTC.

The DNA of the CDR3 is TGTGCCATCAAAGACGCCAACCCCCTCTATGGCTACACCTTC. It codes for CAIKDANPLYGYTF. The chain is built from TRBV10-3 and TRBJ1-2; D not resolved. The CDR3 spans 14 residues. V was clipped by 7 bases and J by 4 bases, with 16 bases between them. CDR1 and CDR2 (germline): ENHRY, SYGVKD.

This chain uses TRBV5-4 with TRBJ2-2; D gene ambiguous. The CDR3 is 14 residues long. Germline values: CDR1 SGHNT, CDR2 YYREEE (reference sequence). Trimming removed 4 bases from V and 6 bases from J, with 13 bases in between. DNA of the CDR3: TGTGCCAGCAGCGCCTCCCTAGTTCCCGGGGAGCTGTTTTTT. Its translation: CASSASLVPGELFF.

This sequence joins TRBV5-1 and TRBJ2-2, with 7 positions matching TRBD1. Germline loops: CDR1 SGHRS, CDR2 YFSETQ. The junction had 10 bases not matched to a gene; V was cut back by 1 base and J by 7 bases. This CDR3 is built from 16 residues. In nucleotides, the CDR3 is TGCGCCAGCAGCTTGACCTTGGGACAGACAAACGGGGAGCTGTTTTTT. Translated, it gives CASSLTLGQTNGELFF. Full variable domain (remainder filled in from reference TRBV5-1 and TRBJ2-2): KAGVTQTPRYLIKTRGQQVTLSCSPISGHRSVSWYQQTPGQGLQFLFEYFSETQRNKGNFPGRFSGRQFSNSRSEMNVSTLELGDSALYLCASSLTLGQTNGELFFGEGSRLTVL.

The gene calls are TRBV7-9 and TRBJ2-7; 8 bases map to TRBD2. Trimming removed 5 bases from V and 3 bases from J; junction bases left unmatched: 9. The CDR3 is made up of 15 amino acids. Germline CDR1 reads SEHNR; CDR2 reads FQNEAQ (reference sequence). CDR3 sequence reads: CASSKRERTGYEQYF. The CDR3 region has the DNA TGTGCCAGCAGCAAGCGGGAGCGGACTGGCTACGAGCAGTACTTC.

The chain uses TRBV7-2 and TRBJ1-3; TRBD1 might be the D (5 bases). The CDR3 length is 12 residues. Trimming shortened V by 4 bases and J by 9 bases, and 10 bases separated the two germline ends. The germline V gene has CDR1 SGHTA and CDR2 FQGNSA. CDR3 residues: CASSSQGPTIYF. In DNA form, the CDR3 reads TGTGCCAGCAGCTCCCAGGGTCCCACCATATATTTT.

The V call is TRBV2, the J call TRBJ2-1, with 7 bases that match TRBD1. Per the germline V gene, CDR1 is SNHLY and CDR2 is FYNNEI. There are 13 residues in the CDR3. Unmatched junction bases numbered 12, after V lost 11 bases and J lost 8 bases. In DNA form, the CDR3 reads TGTGCCGGAAAGGGGGCGTTGGTACATGAGCAGTTCTTC. Its translation is CAGKGALVHEQFF.

This clone was detected only a few times. V gene TRBV5-1 combines with J gene TRBJ1-1; D ambiguous. CDR1 is SGHRS and CDR2 is YFSETQ in the germline V gene. This CDR3 is 13 amino acids long. The V end was cut by 2 bases, the J end by 1 base, with 6 bases between. CDR3 in amino acids: CASSFAPNTEAFF. DNA for the CDR3: TGCGCCAGCAGCTTTGCCCCGAACACTGAAGCTTTCTTT.

This clone was counted once. Other DNA sequences from this sample encode an identical CDR3 as well. The V and J genes are TRBV7-3 and TRBJ2-2; 7 nucleotides line up with TRBD2. This CDR3 has 16 amino acids. The J segment lost 0 bases and the V segment lost 2 bases, leaving 3 bases of the junction unmatched. Germline values: CDR1 SGHTA, CDR2 FQGTGA. The CDR3, as DNA: TGTGCCAGCAGCTTATCCGCGGGGGCGAACACCGGGGAGCTGTTTTTT. Amino acid sequence: CASSLSAGANTGELFF.

The J gene is TRBJ2-7, the V gene TRBV6-9; D is perhaps TRBD1 or TRBD2 (5 bases each). This CDR3 is 17 amino acids long. Trimming cost V 6 bases and J 7 bases, with 28 bases left between them. In germline, CDR1 is MNHGY, CDR2 SVAAGI. CDR3 sequence (DNA): TGTGCCAGCAGCAAAACCCGGACTGACAGACTTGCTGTGGAGCAGTACTTC. Residues: CASSKTRTDRLAVEQYF.

This clone was counted a few times. The gene calls are TRBV7-9 and TRBJ1-1; D is unclear. V lost 2 bases and J lost 7, with 5 bases in between. Germline CDR1 reads SEHNR; CDR2 reads FQNEAQ (reference sequence). The CDR3 loop spans 11 amino acids. CDR3 region: CASSLMGEAFF. The CDR3 bases are TGTGCCAGCAGCTTAATGGGTGAAGCTTTCTTT.

This chain connects TRBV6-5 to TRBJ2-2, with 9 bases identical to TRBD2. CDR1 is MNHEY, CDR2 SVGAGI, per germline. CDR3 size: 15 residues. J gave up 6 bases and V 4 bases, and 6 bases lay outside the gene matches. CDR3 in amino acids: CASSWPSGKAGELFF. The CDR3 nucleotides are TGTGCCAGCAGTTGGCCTAGCGGGAAAGCCGGGGAGCTGTTTTTT.

The J gene is TRBJ1-5, the V gene TRBV20-1; TRBD1 agrees at 8 bases. CDR1 and CDR2 (germline): DFQATT, SNEGSKA (reference sequence). J was trimmed by 9 bases and V by 5 bases; bases with no gene match: 3. This CDR3 is 11 amino acids long. CDR3 amino acids: CSAHRGGPQHF. Here the CDR3 DNA reads TGCAGTGCTCACAGGGGGGGGCCCCAGCATTTT.

The V and J genes are TRBV2 and TRBJ2-1, with 9 bases aligning to TRBD2. CDR3 length: 13 amino acids. With V trimmed by 5 bases and J by 8 bases, 4 bases remained unmatched. Germline lookup yields CDR1 SNHLY and CDR2 FYNNEI. The CDR3 DNA follows: TGTGCCAGCAGTCTAGCGGGATTGCATGAGCAGTTCTTC. This codes for CASSLAGLHEQFF.

This sequence joins TRBV4-3 and TRBJ2-1; 9 bases line up with TRBD2. After removal of 1 base from V and 0 bases from J, the junction contained 13 bases not matched to a gene. The CDR3 covers 20 residues. In germline, CDR1 is LGHNA, CDR2 YSLEER. CDR3 residues: CASSQALAGAFLSSYNEQFF. CDR3 nucleotide sequence: TGCGCCAGCAGCCAAGCGTTAGCGGGAGCCTTCCTGAGCTCCTACAATGAGCAGTTCTTC.

The rearrangement uses TRBV4-2 and TRBJ2-2; D may be TRBD1 or TRBD2 (6 bases each). Germline V lookup: CDR1 LGHNA, CDR2 YNFKEQ. Trimming left V 4 bases short and J 6 bases short, with 18 bases between. This CDR3 has 16 residues. This chain's CDR3 is CASSREGGGGAGELFF. The CDR3 coding sequence is TGTGCCAGCAGCCGAGAAGGGGGAGGAGGGGCCGGGGAGCTGTTTTTT.

This clone was seen just once. This rearrangement joins TRBV4-3 to TRBJ2-1; tentatively, D is TRBD2 (6 bases). Germline V gene sequence: CDR1 LGHNA, CDR2 YSLEER. This CDR3 has 14 residues. V lost 4 bases to trimming and J lost 9 bases, with 16 bases between them. For the CDR3, the DNA is TGCGCCAGCAGCCCTGGGACTTGGTCTACTGAGCAGTTCTTC. This gives the protein CASSPGTWSTEQFF.